The T cell receptor (beta chain) described here comes from a study of vaccination and CD4 T cells after COVID-19 (dated 2022 in TCRdb). Study-wide context: Convalescent patients had a positive SARS-CoV-2 result on nasal swab PCR, and of these patients, some ten had mild disease and one had severe disease. The spike-specific CD4+ TCR repertoire was compared before and after mRNA vaccination in approximately 9 COVID-19 convalescent patients and several infection-naive healthy vaccine recipients. Six males and four females were included in the convalescent cohort, with two Hispanic individuals, seven Caucasians, two Asians and one multiracial person represented. Post-vaccine blood samples were collected a median of 72 days after the second vaccine dose, ranging from roughly 13 to 250 days. Post-COVID blood samples from convalescent patients were collected a median of around 110 days after diagnosis, with a range of about 35 to 180 days. Control cultures used a CEFX viral epitope pool as positive control, an HIV-1 Nef peptide pool as negative control, or no peptide. A few convalescent patients were sampled both early after vaccination (day 14) and late after vaccination (days 161 to 241). Culture stimuli were overlapping spike peptide pools from SARS-CoV-2 and from the common cold coronaviruses HCoV-NL63, HCoV-OC43 and HCoV-229E. Each participant got two doses of either the Pfizer-BioNTech BNT162b2 vaccine (n=8) or the Moderna mRNA-1273 vaccine (n=2).

The method was PCR. DNA from cultured CD4+ T cells was subjected to TCR sequencing with the Oncomine TCR Beta short-read assay at the Johns Hopkins FTIC core. The QIAamp micro DNA kit was used to extract genomic DNA from the cultured CD4+ T cells. Oncomine TCR Beta libraries from cultured CD4+ T cells were pooled using unique dual indexes and sequenced on an Illumina iSeq 100. The paper's data handling went like this. Non-productive sequences were removed, and CDR3s not starting with C, not ending with F or W, or shorter than 7 amino acids were discarded. Antigen-specific clonotypes were identified with the MANAFEST web application by comparing peptide-stimulated wells with reference and other culture wells. To be called positive, a clone needed an FDR below 0.05, an odds ratio above 5, and a productive frequency above 0.1% in at least two of three replicate wells. Cross-reactive clonotypes were defined as significantly expanded in both SARS-CoV-2 spike wells and at least one common cold coronavirus spike condition. Similarity between CDR3 sequences was evaluated in R version 3.6.1 using Levenshtein distances (stringdist) and unrooted phylogenetic trees (ape). Using fastp trimming at Q25 and MiXCR clonotype assembly, TCRdb reanalyzed the public sequencing data and kept in-frame beta chains. Rows with one shared CDR3 protein collapse into an entry with the most common genes and DNA. TCRdb, not the authors, supplied the V and J calls. A total of about 25,000 distinct CDR3 sequences appear in this sample, roughly a third of them only once. 3% to 4% of the sample rests with the top ten.

The sample's time point, from its label and the paper: late sampling 161 to 241 days after vaccination in a few convalescent patients. Interpreted using the paper, the treatment or condition label stands for: roughly 10-day PBMC culture with coronavirus spike peptide pools or control peptides (ViraFEST assay). The ViraFEST assay was used in the study, in which antigen-specific T cells were expanded with peptide pools and expanded clonotypes were subsequently identified by TCR sequencing. The positive SARS-CoV-2 PCR tests of the convalescent patients were dated from March to December 2020, before the Alpha, Beta and Delta variants emerged in the United States. Around 2 million PBMCs per well were cultured in IMDM with roughly 5% human AB serum and about 9.7 IU/ml IL-2, plus 10 ug/ml peptide pools. Half of the culture medium was replaced with fresh IL-2-containing medium on days 3 and 7. Once the cells had been in culture for about 10 days, the EasySep CD4+ T cell isolation kit was used to isolate CD4+ T cells by negative selection. Ficoll-Paque Plus gradient centrifugation was used to isolate PBMCs from whole blood, and the isolated PBMCs were then either used fresh or cryopreserved at -140C. Culture conditions were generally each tested in triplicate wells.

This clonotype was seen only a few times. Its antigen remains undetermined. Per-nucleotide qualities are absent, and no much larger clonotype sits a single base away. Study-wide findings and limitations: Only a relatively small number of convalescent patients were included in the study, and early timepoints following natural infection were not analyzed. The median number of SARS-CoV-2-reactive clonotypes rose from 21 after infection to roughly 38 after vaccination, but the change was not significant. In convalescent patients, a median around 86% of post-vaccine SARS-CoV-2-reactive clones were detected only after vaccination, suggesting vaccine-specific priming. In convalescent patients, nearly all vaccine-specific clones (304 of 307) were found to be mono-reactive for SARS-CoV-2 spike rather than cross-reactive with common cold coronaviruses.

The sequence was obtained from a human donor who had recovered from COVID-19. The sequences come from CD4+ T cells from blood, cultured in vitro, collected about 7 months after SARS-CoV-2 vaccination.

The nucleotide sequence is given as TGTGCCAGCAGTTACCAACTGTGGACTAATTCACCCCTCCACTTT. This yields the protein CASSYQLWTNSPLHF. The sequence links TRBV6-5 to TRBJ1-6; the D gene remains uncertain. Looking up the germline V gene yields CDR1 MNHEY and CDR2 SVGAGI. Cut back by 2 bases and 6 bases, the V and J ends lie 11 bases apart. Including cysteine and phenylalanine, the CDR3 has 15 amino acids. The only DNA kept is the CDR3, 45 bases in frame from the first base.